Shown below are 27 T cell receptor beta chains from a single sample sequenced in a study of CXCR3-negative and CXCR3-positive naive CD8 T cells. Study conclusions and caveats: TRB CDR3 hydrophobicity was greater in CXCR3-positive naive cells than in CXCR3-negative naive cells.

No cognate antigen is known for these TCRs. Libraries of TRB cDNA were made by 5' RACE and carried UMIs. TCRdb re-called the 5' RACE reads, yielding one record per CDR3 amino acid sequence without DNA. The sample's table shows approximately 120,000 distinct CDR3 sequences. Sequencing input: naive CXCR3+ CD8+ T cells from blood. Subset reported: CD45RO-CCR7+CD27+CD95- naive CD8+ T cells expressing CXCR3 (TNR3+). The receptors originated from a human donor in good health. Some clones in this sample may be carry-over from other donors' samples.

The rearrangement joins TRBV7-9 to TRBJ1-5. The CDR3 totals 16 residues. Germline-derived CDR1 and CDR2 are SEHNR and FQNEAQ (reference sequence). CDR3 amino acids: CASSLASVRSNQPQHF.

V usage is TRBV7-9 and J usage is TRBJ1-1; TCRdb's D call, TRBD1, is unchecked because there is no DNA. The germline gives CDR1 SEHNR, CDR2 FQNEAQ (reference sequence). This CDR3 contains 13 residues. CDR3 region: CASTDRGDTEAFF.

This chain links TRBV7-3 with TRBJ1-2. Per the germline V gene, CDR1 is SGHTA and CDR2 is FQGTGA. The CDR3 length is 16 residues. CDR3 in amino acids: CASSLKPRHGRDGYTF.

V is TRBV20-1 and J is TRBJ2-7. Germline CDR1 is DFQATT and CDR2 is SNEGSKA (reference sequence). This CDR3 has 11 amino acids. Here the CDR3 reads CSAIDTYEQYF.

The CDR3 loop is CASSQDGPSYEQYF. The chain couples TRBV4-1 to TRBJ2-7; lacking DNA, the TRBD2 call made by TCRdb goes unchecked. The CDR3 sequence is 14 residues long. CDR1 and CDR2 from the germline V gene are MGHRA and YSYEKL.

The chain carries TRBV28 and TRBJ2-3; TCRdb returns TRBD1, unconfirmable since there is no DNA. Germline CDR1 is MDHEN and CDR2 is SYDVKM. The CDR3 spans 16 residues. The CDR3 sequence is CASSFATGWSTDTQYF.

V gene TRBV5-5 combines with J gene TRBJ1-1; TCRdb lists TRBD1, though no DNA is available to test this call. Per germline, CDR1 SGHKS and CDR2 YYEKEE (reference sequence). CDR3 length equals 15 residues. The CDR3: CASSWSGTRDTEAFF.

The chain uses TRBV7-2 and TRBJ2-7; the TRBD2 assignment by TCRdb is unverifiable without DNA. The CDR3 length is 15 residues. Germline V gene sequence: CDR1 SGHTA, CDR2 FQGNSA. The CDR3 loop is CASSSATGTRNEQYF.

This rearrangement joins TRBV20-1 to TRBJ2-2; the D gene TCRdb calls, TRBD2, cannot be checked with no DNA. CDR1 is DFQATT, CDR2 SNEGSKA, per germline (reference sequence). The CDR3 sequence is 13 residues long. CDR3 region: CSADFLSSGELFF.

The V and J genes are TRBV28 and TRBJ2-4. Per the germline V gene, CDR1 is MDHEN and CDR2 is SYDVKM. The CDR3 extends over 14 amino acids. CDR3 loop: CASSLGLAKNIQYF.

This chain joins TRBV18 and TRBJ2-5; TCRdb's D gene call, TRBD2, goes unchecked for lack of DNA. The CDR3 contains 14 residues. The germline CDR1 and CDR2 sequences are KGHSH and LQKENI. This chain's CDR3 is CASSPAAERETQYF.

The chain recombines TRBV10-3 with TRBJ2-2; TCRdb designates TRBD1, a call that cannot be tested without DNA. Per the germline V gene, CDR1 is ENHRY and CDR2 is SYGVKD. CDR3 length equals 17 residues. CDR3 residues: CAISEPPTRWGTGELFF.

The rearrangement uses TRBV29-1 and TRBJ1-2; TCRdb picks TRBD1, but there is no DNA to check that call. CDR1 and CDR2 (germline): SQVTM, ANQGSEA. The CDR3 extends over 13 amino acids. CDR3 amino acids: CSVEDGGVYGYTF.

This rearrangement joins TRBV28 to TRBJ2-2. CDR3 size: 12 residues. Germline values: CDR1 MDHEN, CDR2 SYDVKM. CDR3 loop: CASPGVTGELFF.

The chain combines TRBV11-2 with TRBJ2-1; TCRdb lists TRBD2, though no DNA is available to test this call. The CDR3 sequence is 19 residues long. CDR1 and CDR2 from the germline V gene are SGHAT and FQNNGV. CDR3 amino acids: CASSLVSPLSSGWWNEQFF. The variable domain in full, with the rest retrieved from reference TRBV11-2 and TRBJ2-1, is EAGVAQSPRYKIIEKRQSVAFWCNPISGHATLYWYQQILGQGPKLLIQFQNNGVVDDSQLPKDRFSAERLKGVDSTLKIQPAKLEDSAVYLCASSLVSPLSSGWWNEQFFGPGTRLTVL.

This chain connects TRBV19 to TRBJ2-3; as DNA is missing, the TRBD1 call by TCRdb cannot be tested. CDR3 size: 13 residues. From germline, CDR1 is LNHDA and CDR2 SQIVND (reference sequence). The CDR3 reads CASSQRGVDTQYF.

The chain links TRBV20-1 to TRBJ2-2; as DNA is missing, the TRBD2 call by TCRdb cannot be tested. Germline CDR1 reads DFQATT; CDR2 reads SNEGSKA (reference sequence). CDR3 length: 16 amino acids. CDR3 region: CSARDRGGGNTGELFF.

This rearrangement joins TRBV25-1 to TRBJ2-2. The germline gives CDR1 MGHDK, CDR2 SYGVNS. The CDR3 length is 13 residues. CDR3: CASAEENTGELFF.

The V gene is TRBV7-3, the J gene TRBJ2-1; TCRdb indicates TRBD2, and absent DNA this call remains unverified. Germline assignment: CDR1 SGHTA and CDR2 FQGTGA. This CDR3 has 15 amino acids. CDR3: CASSTTGTPPNEQFF.

This sequence joins TRBV3-1 and TRBJ2-1; there is no DNA to check the TCRdb D call of TRBD2. There are 14 residues in the CDR3. Germline assignment: CDR1 LGHDT and CDR2 YNNKEL (reference sequence). The CDR3 protein is CASRVAGGRDEQFF.

The CDR3 sequence: CASSGGLAEETQYF. The chain has TRBV7-9 and TRBJ2-5; without DNA, the TCRdb call of TRBD2 cannot be checked. The CDR3 spans 14 residues. Looked up from germline, CDR1 is SEHNR and CDR2 is FQNEAQ (reference sequence).

The chain uses TRBV5-5 and TRBJ2-5. There are 13 residues in the CDR3. Germline V gives CDR1 SGHKS, CDR2 YYEKEE (reference sequence). The CDR3 here is CASSLALGETQYF.

The genes are TRBV19 and TRBJ1-5; the D gene TCRdb calls, TRBD1, cannot be checked with no DNA. This CDR3 has 17 amino acids. The germline V gene encodes CDR1 LNHDA and CDR2 SQIVND (reference sequence). The CDR3 reads CASSMGGIGALNQPQHF.

The V and J genes are TRBV7-3 and TRBJ2-3; with no DNA, the TCRdb D assignment of TRBD2 cannot be verified. The germline V gene encodes CDR1 SGHTA and CDR2 FQGTGA. The CDR3 contains 15 residues. CDR3 amino acids: CASSPHKRATDTQYF.

Here the CDR3 reads CASATSGGRSYEQYF. The rearrangement links TRBV12-3 or TRBV12-4 to TRBJ2-7; TCRdb returns TRBD1, unconfirmable since there is no DNA. The CDR3 covers 15 residues.

The chain joins TRBV28 to TRBJ2-1; TCRdb returns TRBD1, unconfirmable since there is no DNA. Per the germline V gene, CDR1 is MDHEN and CDR2 is SYDVKM. The CDR3 has 14 amino acids. CDR3 sequence reads: CASSLVNRGHEQFF.

This chain connects TRBV14 to TRBJ2-5. The CDR3 length is 13 residues. CDR1 SGHDN and CDR2 FVKESK come from the germline V gene. The chain's CDR3 is CASSQLYQETQYF.